The source of this TCR beta chain is a study of T cells in localized non-small cell lung cancer. The study's findings and limits: Uninvolved adjacent lung, not tumor, had the highest T cell clonality. Within adjacent lung there appeared a median approximately 57 of the top 100 tumor clones. Multi-region tumor sequencing was not done, so intratumor heterogeneity could not be excluded.

Germline V lookup: CDR1 LNHDA, CDR2 SQIVND (reference sequence). This CDR3 region has 12 residues. Trimming left V 5 bases short and J 10 bases short, with 9 bases between. The method was immunoSEQ multiplex PCR; TCRdb's version includes in-frame clones alone and lacks a portion of them. This table holds about 36,000 clones, around 85% found once. Concerning this clone: Its antigen is unidentified.

The receptor comes from a woman aged 35-75 years with stage I lung adenocarcinoma. The V gene is TRBV19, the J gene TRBJ1-6; D unresolved. The input for sequencing was peripheral blood, taken before any cancer treatment. The DNA of the CDR3 is TGTGCCAGTAGTGTGGGGAGATCACCCCTCCACTTT. This codes for CASSVGRSPLHF.